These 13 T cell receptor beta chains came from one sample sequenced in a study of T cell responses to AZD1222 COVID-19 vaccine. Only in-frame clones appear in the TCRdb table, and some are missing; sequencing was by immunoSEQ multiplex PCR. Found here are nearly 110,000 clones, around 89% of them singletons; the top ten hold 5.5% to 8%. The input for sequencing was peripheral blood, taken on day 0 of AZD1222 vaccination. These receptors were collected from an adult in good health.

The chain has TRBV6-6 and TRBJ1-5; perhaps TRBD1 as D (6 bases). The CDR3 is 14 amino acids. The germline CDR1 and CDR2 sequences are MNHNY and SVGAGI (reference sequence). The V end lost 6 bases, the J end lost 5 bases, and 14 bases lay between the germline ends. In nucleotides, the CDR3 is TGTGCCAGCAGCCTCCGACAGGCTGATCAGCCCCAGCATTTT. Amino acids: CASSLRQADQPQHF.

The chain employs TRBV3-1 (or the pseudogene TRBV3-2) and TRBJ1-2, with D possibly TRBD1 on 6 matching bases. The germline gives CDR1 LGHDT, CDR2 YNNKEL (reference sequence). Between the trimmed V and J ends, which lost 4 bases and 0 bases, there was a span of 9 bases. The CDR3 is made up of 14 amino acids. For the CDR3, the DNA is TGTGCCAGCAGCCTCCAGGGGACTAACTATGGCTACACCTTC. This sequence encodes CASSLQGTNYGYTF.

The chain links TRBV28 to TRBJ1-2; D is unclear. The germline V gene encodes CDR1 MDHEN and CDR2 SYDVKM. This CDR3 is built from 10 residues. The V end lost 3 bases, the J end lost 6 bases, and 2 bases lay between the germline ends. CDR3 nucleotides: TGTGCCAGCAGTTTGGATGGCTACACCTTC. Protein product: CASSLDGYTF.

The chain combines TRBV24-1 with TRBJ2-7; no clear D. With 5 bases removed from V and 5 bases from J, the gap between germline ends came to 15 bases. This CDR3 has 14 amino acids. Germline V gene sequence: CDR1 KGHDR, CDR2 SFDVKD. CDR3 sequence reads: CATSAGGFWDEQYF. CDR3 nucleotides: TGTGCCACCAGTGCCGGCGGATTTTGGGACGAGCAGTACTTC.

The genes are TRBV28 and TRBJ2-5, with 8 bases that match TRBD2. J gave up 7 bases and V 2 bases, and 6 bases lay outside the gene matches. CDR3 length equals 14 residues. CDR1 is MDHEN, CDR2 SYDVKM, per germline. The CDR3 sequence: CASSLPGGVRTQYF. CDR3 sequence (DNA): TGTGCCAGCAGTTTACCGGGGGGGGTTAGGACCCAGTACTTC.

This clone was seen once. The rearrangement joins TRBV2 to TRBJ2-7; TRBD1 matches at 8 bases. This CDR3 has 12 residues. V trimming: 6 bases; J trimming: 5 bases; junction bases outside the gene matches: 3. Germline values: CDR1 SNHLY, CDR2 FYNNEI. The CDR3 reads CASRPGQDEQYF. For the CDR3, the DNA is TGTGCCAGCAGGCCGGGACAGGACGAGCAGTACTTC. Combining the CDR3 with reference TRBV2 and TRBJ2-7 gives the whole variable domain EPEVTQTPSHQVTQMGQEVILRCVPISNHLYFYWYRQILGQKVEFLVSFYNNEISEKSEIFDDQFSVERPDGSNFTLKIRSTKLEDSAMYFCASRPGQDEQYFGPGTRLTVT.

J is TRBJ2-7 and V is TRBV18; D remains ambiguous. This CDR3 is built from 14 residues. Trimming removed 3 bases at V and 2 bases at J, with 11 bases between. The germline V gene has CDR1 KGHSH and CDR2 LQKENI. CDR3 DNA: TGTGCCAGCTCACCGCCCAGCCGGCCCTACGAGCAGTACTTC. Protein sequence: CASSPPSRPYEQYF.

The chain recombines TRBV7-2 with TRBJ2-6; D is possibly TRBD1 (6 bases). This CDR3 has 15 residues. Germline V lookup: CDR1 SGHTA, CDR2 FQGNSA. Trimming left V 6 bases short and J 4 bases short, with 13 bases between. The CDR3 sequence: CASRTTGSGANVLTF. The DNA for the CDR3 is TGTGCCAGCAGGACCACAGGGTCCGGGGCCAACGTCCTGACTTTC.

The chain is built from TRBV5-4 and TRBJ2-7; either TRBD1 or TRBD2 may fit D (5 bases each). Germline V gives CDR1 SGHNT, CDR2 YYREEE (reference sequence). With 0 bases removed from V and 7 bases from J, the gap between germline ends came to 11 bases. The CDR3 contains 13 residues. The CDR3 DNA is TGTGCCAGCAGCTTGGACGGGGCCGGGGAGCAGTACTTC. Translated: CASSLDGAGEQYF.

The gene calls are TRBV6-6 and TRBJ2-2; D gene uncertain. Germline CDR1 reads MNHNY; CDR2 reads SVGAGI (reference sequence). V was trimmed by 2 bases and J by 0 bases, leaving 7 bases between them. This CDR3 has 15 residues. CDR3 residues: CASSYPLPNTGELFF. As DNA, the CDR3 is TGTGCCAGCAGTTACCCCCTCCCGAACACCGGGGAGCTGTTTTTT.

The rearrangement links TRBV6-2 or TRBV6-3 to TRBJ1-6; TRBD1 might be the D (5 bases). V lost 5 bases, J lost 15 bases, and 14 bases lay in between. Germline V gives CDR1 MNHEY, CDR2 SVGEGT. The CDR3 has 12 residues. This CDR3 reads CASSVGPRSLHF. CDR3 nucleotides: TGTGCCAGCAGTGTGGGACCTCGGAGCCTCCACTTT.

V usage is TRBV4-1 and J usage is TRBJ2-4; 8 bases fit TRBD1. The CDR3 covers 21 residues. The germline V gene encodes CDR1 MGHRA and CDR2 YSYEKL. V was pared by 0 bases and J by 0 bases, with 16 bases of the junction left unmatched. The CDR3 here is CASSQEDFQGATKVAKNIQYF. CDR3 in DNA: TGCGCCAGCAGCCAAGAAGATTTTCAGGGGGCCACCAAGGTAGCCAAAAACATTCAGTACTTC.

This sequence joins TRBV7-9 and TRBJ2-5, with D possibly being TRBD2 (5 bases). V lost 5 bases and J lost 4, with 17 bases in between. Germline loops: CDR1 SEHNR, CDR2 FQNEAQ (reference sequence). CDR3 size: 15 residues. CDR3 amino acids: CASSPKRRHAETQYF. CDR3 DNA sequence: TGTGCCAGCAGCCCTAAGCGGAGGCACGCAGAGACCCAGTACTTC.